This TCR beta chain appears in the sequencing data of a study of T cells in Graves' hyperthyroidism and ophthalmopathy. This clonotype was picked up many times. Antigen specificity is unknown. Researchers amplified the TCR beta CDR3 regions from RNA transcripts. Carried out on the TCR CDR3, a first-round RT-PCR used the HTBI primer set. MiXCR, run by TCRdb on the multiplex PCR reads, gives a single entry per CDR3 protein. The sample consists of approximately 400,000 distinct CDR3 sequences, more than 12% of them appearing once. Unmatched junction bases numbered 4, after V lost 6 bases and J lost 2 bases. The CDR3 runs 14 residues. Germline CDR1 and CDR2: MNHEY and SVGEGT. Study findings and constraints: For ophthalmopathy, model prediction preceded onset by a median roughly 6.5 months. Most thyroid clonotypes expanded above 0.001 were also detected in blood.

The chain is built from TRBV6-2 or TRBV6-3 and TRBJ2-7; 10 bases agree with TRBD1. The source is a man over 45 with Graves' ophthalmopathy. Sequenced sample: blood. The CDR3 loop reads CASRGQGLTYEQYF. The CDR3 DNA sequence: TGTGCCAGCAGGGGACAGGGGTTAACCTACGAGCAGTACTTC.